Each of the 30 T cell receptor beta chains below was sequenced from the same sample in a study of identical twins. Each CDR3 protein is one row after TCRdb ran MiXCR on the 5' RACE reads. Of about 700,000 distinct CDR3 sequences in the sample, 6% to 6.5% were seen once. Material: naive T cells sorted from blood. These receptors originate from a man between 18 and 29 years old in good health.

This clonotype was detected only a few times. The CDR3 DNA follows: TGTGCCAGCAGAGGGCTAGGCGGCACTGAAGCTTTCTTT. Amino acids: CASRGLGGTEAFF. The genes are TRBV6-1 and TRBJ1-1; D gene ambiguous. This CDR3 is built from 13 residues. Trimming pared 6 bases from V and 4 bases from J, leaving 12 bases between. Germline V gene sequence: CDR1 MNHNS, CDR2 SASEGT.

This clonotype was counted between two and nine times. The CDR3: CATHRTGETQYF. Here the CDR3 DNA reads TGTGCCACCCACAGGACCGGGGAGACCCAGTACTTC. The chain joins TRBV7-9 to TRBJ2-5; TRBD1 is a possible D gene (5 bases). The V gene's germline CDR1 is SEHNR and CDR2 FQNEAQ (reference sequence). V gave up 10 bases and J gave up 5 bases, with 14 bases separating them. The CDR3 totals 12 residues. The variable domain in full, with the rest retrieved from reference TRBV7-9 and TRBJ2-5, is DTGVSQNPRHKITKRGQNVTFRCDPISEHNRLYWYRQTLGQGPEFLTYFQNEAQLEKSRLLSDRFSAERPKGSFSTLEIQRTEQGDSAMYLCATHRTGETQYFGPGTRLLVL.

This clonotype was detected a few times. The chain employs TRBV6-2 or TRBV6-3 and TRBJ2-4; 8 bases line up with TRBD1. The CDR3 contains 15 residues. The J segment lost 2 bases and the V segment lost 5 bases, leaving 5 bases of the junction unmatched. Germline V gene sequence: CDR1 MNHEY, CDR2 SVGEGT. CDR3 bases: TGTGCCAGCAGTGTAACCAGGGGGCCCAAAAACATTCAGTACTTC. It encodes CASSVTRGPKNIQYF.

This clonotype turned up a few times. This CDR3 reads CASSVDGLNTGELFF. CDR3 DNA: TGTGCCAGCAGCGTAGACGGACTGAACACCGGGGAGCTGTTTTTT. This chain links TRBV9 with TRBJ2-2, with a possible D match to TRBD2 (5 bases). The CDR3 consists of 15 residues. V lost 0 bases to trimming and J lost 1 base, with 7 bases between them. The germline CDR1 and CDR2 sequences are SGDLS and YYNGEE.

There are a few counts of this clonotype. The chain carries TRBV28 and TRBJ1-5; 7 bases fit TRBD1. There are 16 residues in the CDR3. Trimming removed 3 bases from V and 2 bases from J; junction bases left unmatched: 7. Germline V lookup: CDR1 MDHEN, CDR2 SYDVKM. CDR3 in DNA: TGTGCCAGCAGTTTTACAACAGGGGCGCGCAATCAGCCCCAGCATTTT. It specifies CASSFTTGARNQPQHF.

This clonotype was counted a few times. The chain joins TRBV27 to TRBJ2-2, with 14 bases aligning to TRBD2. V lost 9 bases to trimming and J lost 5 bases; unmatched junction nucleotides: 5. The CDR3 length is 15 residues. Germline lookup yields CDR1 MNHEY and CDR2 SMNVEV (reference sequence). CDR3 sequence reads: CARKGLAGDTGELFF. CDR3 nucleotide sequence: TGTGCCAGGAAGGGACTAGCGGGAGATACCGGGGAGCTGTTTTTT.

The sample holds many counts of this clonotype. The genes are TRBV3-1 and TRBJ2-3; 7 nucleotides agree with TRBD1. The CDR3 is 15 residues long. Looked up from germline, CDR1 is LGHDT and CDR2 is YNNKEL (reference sequence). With V trimmed by 4 bases and J by 0 bases, 4 bases remained unmatched. The CDR3 protein is CASSPGTASTDTQYF. The CDR3, as DNA: TGTGCCAGCAGCCCTGGGACAGCCAGCACAGATACGCAGTATTTT.

This clonotype has at least ten counts. V and J are TRBV4-2 and TRBJ2-1; 7 nucleotides agree with TRBD2. The V gene's germline CDR1 is LGHNA and CDR2 YNFKEQ. V lost 4 bases to trimming and J lost 7 bases; unmatched junction nucleotides: 19. The length of the CDR3 is 18 residues. The chain's CDR3 is CASSRDISAGVSVNEQFF. The CDR3 DNA reads as TGTGCCAGCAGCCGTGACATATCGGCGGGAGTCTCAGTTAATGAGCAGTTCTTC.

This clonotype has ten or more counts. The rearrangement links TRBV29-1 to TRBJ2-1, with TRBD2 identical over 7 bases. Germline loops: CDR1 SQVTM, CDR2 ANQGSEA. This CDR3 has 14 residues. After removal of 0 bases from V and 8 bases from J, the junction contained 7 bases not matched to a gene. CDR3 residues: CSVEDLGAGDEQFF. CDR3 coding DNA: TGCAGCGTTGAAGATCTGGGCGCGGGAGATGAGCAGTTCTTC.

This clonotype occurred many times. The rearrangement uses TRBV7-8 and TRBJ2-3; unclear D gene. Germline V gene sequence: CDR1 SGHVS, CDR2 FQNEAQ. V was pared by 2 bases and J by 4 bases, with 10 bases between. The CDR3 sequence is 14 residues long. Here the CDR3 reads CASSLIVGSDTQYF. As DNA, the CDR3 is TGTGCCAGCAGCTTAATCGTCGGGTCAGATACGCAGTATTTT.

This clonotype was counted many times. The rearrangement joins TRBV29-1 to TRBJ1-1; D unclear. The length of the CDR3 is 13 residues. Per the germline V gene, CDR1 is SQVTM and CDR2 is ANQGSEA. V was clipped by 6 bases and J by 0 bases, with 11 bases between them. The CDR3 sequence is CSVLELMNTEAFF. DNA for the CDR3: TGCAGCGTCCTAGAGCTGATGAACACTGAAGCTTTCTTT. The variable domain in full, with the rest retrieved from reference TRBV29-1 and TRBJ1-1, is SAVISQKPSRDICQRGTSLTIQCQVDSQVTMMFWYRQQPGQSLTLIATANQGSEATYESGFVIDKFPISRPNLTFSTLTVSNMSPEDSSIYLCSVLELMNTEAFFGQGTRLTVV.

This clonotype has at least ten counts. One junction end does not reproduce the germline sequence, and a read error may be involved. This rearrangement joins TRBV7-7 to TRBJ2-1; 9 bases are a match to TRBD1. CDR3 length: 16 residues. Germline CDR1 and CDR2: SSHAT and FNYEAQ (reference sequence). In DNA, the CDR3 is TGTGCCAGCAGTTTAGGTACGGGACAGGGTATCCATGAGCAGTTCTTC. This encodes CASSLGTGQGIHEQFF.

This clonotype was seen more than once but under ten times. The rearrangement joins TRBV28 to TRBJ2-7; TRBD2 is a possible D gene (7 bases). Germline V lookup: CDR1 MDHEN, CDR2 SYDVKM. This CDR3 comprises 18 residues. The ends were cut back, 6 bases at V and 3 bases at J, with 27 bases in the middle. The CDR3: CASSTGWGGKQQFYEQYF. The CDR3, as DNA: TGTGCCAGCAGCACAGGGTGGGGGGGCAAGCAACAGTTCTACGAGCAGTACTTC.

This clonotype was recorded a few times. The chain combines TRBV11-1 with TRBJ2-1; tentatively, D is TRBD2 (7 bases). Germline V lookup: CDR1 SGHAT, CDR2 FQDESV (reference sequence). The CDR3 runs 16 residues. V was cut by 5 bases and J by 4 bases, with 18 bases left in between. The DNA of the CDR3 is TGTGCCAGCAGCACCCCGCGGGGGCAGATGTACAATGAGCAGTTCTTC. Translating gives CASSTPRGQMYNEQFF.

This clonotype was picked up many times. V and J are TRBV6-5 and TRBJ1-1; no clear D gene. V shed 4 bases and J shed 5 bases, with 8 bases lying between them. CDR1 and CDR2 (germline): MNHEY, SVGAGI. The CDR3 totals 12 residues. Here the CDR3 DNA reads TGTGCCAGCAGTTGGGGTTCGACTGAAGCTTTCTTT. Translation gives CASSWGSTEAFF.

This chain uses TRBV21-1 with TRBJ1-1. TRBV21-1 is a recognized pseudogene. The CDR3 sequence is 15 residues long. The CDR3, as DNA: TGTGCCAGCAGCAAGCATCGCCTGGGGGAAACTGAAGCTTTCTTT. Translated, it gives CASSKHRLGETEAFF.

V and J are TRBV30 and TRBJ2-2; 7 bases agree with TRBD1. This CDR3 is 13 amino acids long. With V trimmed by 5 bases and J by 7 bases, 7 bases remained unmatched. Germline loops: CDR1 GTSNPN, CDR2 SVGIG (reference sequence). The CDR3 DNA sequence: TGTGCCTGGGGGGGACAGATTCTCGGGGAGCTGTTTTTT. This gives the protein CAWGGQILGELFF.

This clonotype showed up just a few times. This chain uses TRBV10-3 with TRBJ2-7, with D perhaps matching TRBD2 (7 bases). This CDR3 is built from 13 residues. Trimming took 8 bases from V and 4 from J, leaving 15 bases between them. The germline V gene encodes CDR1 ENHRY and CDR2 SYGVKD. The CDR3 reads CAIGRGGSYEQYF. The CDR3 DNA reads TGTGCCATCGGGAGGGGGGGATCTTACGAGCAGTACTTC.

This rearrangement joins TRBV27 to TRBJ2-1; D is ambiguous. The germline gives CDR1 MNHEY, CDR2 SMNVEV (reference sequence). V was trimmed by 3 bases and J by 0 bases, leaving 12 bases between them. The CDR3 consists of 16 residues. CDR3 sequence (DNA): TGTGCCAGCAGTTTCTTTCCGGCGAGCTCCTACAATGAGCAGTTCTTC. Translating it yields CASSFFPASSYNEQFF.

The CDR3 DNA reads TGCGCCAGCAAGGGAAGGTGGCGGGACTCCTACAATGAGCAGTTCTTC. Residues: CASKGRWRDSYNEQFF. The rearrangement uses TRBV5-1 and TRBJ2-1; D perhaps matches TRBD2 (6 bases). V was clipped by 6 bases and J by 0 bases, with 16 bases between them. The CDR3 length is 16 residues. CDR1 and CDR2 from the germline V gene are SGHRS and YFSETQ.

Many counts were recorded for this clonotype. The V call is TRBV12-3 or TRBV12-4, the J call TRBJ1-5; no reliable D call. The CDR3 length is 13 residues. V was cut by 2 bases and J by 4 bases, with 6 bases left in between. The CDR3 region is CASSLTRNQPQHF. The CDR3 region has the DNA TGTGCCAGCAGTTTAACGAGAAATCAGCCCCAGCATTTT.

This clonotype was counted at least ten times. The chain uses TRBV10-3 and TRBJ2-1; tentatively, D is TRBD1 (6 bases). The germline V gene encodes CDR1 ENHRY and CDR2 SYGVKD. The CDR3 runs to 16 residues. Trimming took off 2 bases at V and 6 bases at J, with 17 bases between the two ends. CDR3 DNA sequence: TGTGCCATCAGTGAGCCCCCCCTGGGGGCCGGCAATGAGCAGTTCTTC. Protein: CAISEPPLGAGNEQFF.

This clonotype was seen ten or more times. The rearrangement links TRBV5-5 to TRBJ2-2, with unresolved D. The CDR3 covers 14 residues. Germline V gene lookup returns CDR1 SGHKS and CDR2 YYEKEE (reference sequence). The V end lost 4 bases, the J end lost 2 bases, and 9 bases lay between the germline ends. CDR3 coding DNA: TGTGCCAGCAGCCTGGGATCTAACACCGGGGAGCTGTTTTTT. Translating it yields CASSLGSNTGELFF. Full variable domain (outside the CDR3, taken from reference TRBV5-5 and TRBJ2-2): DAGVTQSPTHLIKTRGQQVTLRCSPISGHKSVSWYQQVLGQGPQFIFQYYEKEERGRGNFPDRFSARQFPNYSSELNVNALLLGDSALYLCASSLGSNTGELFFGEGSRLTVL.

This clonotype occurred many times. The chain employs TRBV12-3 or TRBV12-4 and TRBJ1-2, with D hard to call. V was shortened by 5 bases and J by 6 bases, with 10 bases between the two germline ends. The CDR3 spans 12 residues. CDR3 nucleotides: TGTGCCAGCAGTCCTCGCGCGCATGGCTACACCTTC. Protein product: CASSPRAHGYTF.

This clonotype was observed at least ten times. The chain links TRBV20-1 to TRBJ1-6; D gene uncertain. The germline V gene encodes CDR1 DFQATT and CDR2 SNEGSKA (reference sequence). The CDR3 spans 13 residues. V was shortened by 1 base and J by 4 bases, with 5 bases between the two germline ends. This CDR3 is CSARGRYNSPLHF. Written as DNA, the CDR3 is TGCAGTGCTAGAGGACGGTATAATTCACCCCTCCACTTT.

In this sample, this clonotype turned up many times. The rearrangement joins TRBV6-2 or TRBV6-3 to TRBJ2-5; D unclear. Germline CDR1 reads MNHEY; CDR2 reads SVGEGT. This CDR3 region has 13 residues. Trimming shortened V by 4 bases and J by 0 bases, and 6 bases separated the two germline ends. CDR3 nucleotide sequence: TGTGCCAGCAGTTCCAGAAACCAAGAGACCCAGTACTTC. Encoded protein: CASSSRNQETQYF.

This clonotype appeared a few times. The rearrangement joins TRBV25-1 to TRBJ2-7; possibly TRBD1 or TRBD2 for D (5 bases each). CDR1 is MGHDK and CDR2 is SYGVNS in the germline V gene. Trimming removed 1 base from V and 3 bases from J, with 10 bases in between. CDR3 length: 14 amino acids. As DNA, the CDR3 is TGTGCCAGCAGTGAATCGGGGCGGAGCTACGAGCAGTACTTC. Translated, it gives CASSESGRSYEQYF.

This clonotype was recorded at least ten times. The chain has TRBV29-1 and TRBJ2-1, with TRBD1 matching 8 bases. V gave up 7 bases and J gave up 12 bases; unmatched junction bases: 14. Germline loops: CDR1 SQVTM, CDR2 ANQGSEA. There are 13 residues in the CDR3. The CDR3 region is CSAVQGVVTWQFF. The CDR3 DNA sequence: TGCAGCGCTGTACAGGGGGTTGTAACCTGGCAGTTCTTC.

This clonotype was seen only a few times. The chain is built from TRBV6-5 and TRBJ1-1; D unresolved. The CDR3 is made up of 14 amino acids. Trimming shortened V by 4 bases and J by 6 bases, and 15 bases separated the two germline ends. Germline V CDR1 and CDR2: MNHEY, SVGAGI. Here the CDR3 DNA reads TGTGCCAGCAGTTTTCGCGGGGTTCCCCCTGAAGCTTTCTTT. Residues: CASSFRGVPPEAFF.

This clonotype came up a few times. This rearrangement joins TRBV15 to TRBJ2-2; D is ambiguous. Trimming left V 0 bases short and J 0 bases short, with 14 bases between. This CDR3 is 18 amino acids long. Per germline, CDR1 LNHNV and CDR2 YYDKDF (reference sequence). The CDR3 spells CATSRDFVLAANTGELFF. The CDR3 bases are TGTGCCACCAGCAGAGATTTTGTTTTGGCGGCGAACACCGGGGAGCTGTTTTTT.